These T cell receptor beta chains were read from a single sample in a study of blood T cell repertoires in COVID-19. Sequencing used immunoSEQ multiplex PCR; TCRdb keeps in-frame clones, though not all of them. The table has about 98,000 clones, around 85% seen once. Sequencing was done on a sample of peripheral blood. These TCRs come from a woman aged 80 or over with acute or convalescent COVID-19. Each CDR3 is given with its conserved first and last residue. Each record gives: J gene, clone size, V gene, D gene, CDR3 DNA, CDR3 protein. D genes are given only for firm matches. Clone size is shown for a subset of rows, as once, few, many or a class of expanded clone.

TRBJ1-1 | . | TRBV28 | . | TGTGCCAGCCGAAGTAAGAGGAACACTGAAGCTTTCTTT | CASRSKRNTEAFF
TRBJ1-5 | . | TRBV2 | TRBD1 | TGTGCCAGCAGTGATCTGACAGGGAGCAATCAGCCCCAGCATTTT | CASSDLTGSNQPQHF
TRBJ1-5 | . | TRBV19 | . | TGTGCCAGTAGTATCCTCCTAAGCAATCAGCCCCAGCATTTT | CASSILLSNQPQHF
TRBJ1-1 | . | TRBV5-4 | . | TGTGCCAGCAGCCCCTCGGGAGGGGACACTGAAGCTTTCTTT | CASSPSGGDTEAFF
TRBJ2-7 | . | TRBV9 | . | TGTGCCAGCAGCGTGCTGACAGGCTCCCAGTACTTC | CASSVLTGSQYF
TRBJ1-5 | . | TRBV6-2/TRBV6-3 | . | TGTGCCAGCAGTTACCCGGAGGCACAATATAGCAATCAGCCCCAGCATTTT | CASSYPEAQYSNQPQHF
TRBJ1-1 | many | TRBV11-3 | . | TGTGCCAGCAGCTCCGGACAGAACACTGAAGCTTTCTTT | CASSSGQNTEAFF
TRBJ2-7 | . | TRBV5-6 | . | TGTGCCAGCAGCTCGAGGACAGCCTACGAGCAGTACTTC | CASSSRTAYEQYF
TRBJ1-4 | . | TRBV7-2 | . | TGTGCCAGCAGCCTCCCCCAACAGGGTATCCGAGGAAAACTGTTTTTT | CASSLPQQGIRGKLFF
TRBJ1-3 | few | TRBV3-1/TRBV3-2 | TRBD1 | TGTGCCAGCAGCCAAGCAGGGGGGTCTGGAAACACCATATATTTT | CASSQAGGSGNTIYF
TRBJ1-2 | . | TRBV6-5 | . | TGTGCCAGCGGACTCCCGGGCGCCTATGGCTACACCTTC | CASGLPGAYGYTF
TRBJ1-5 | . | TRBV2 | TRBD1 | TGTGCCAGCAGTAATACAGGGGTAGGCCAGCCCCAGCATTTT | CASSNTGVGQPQHF
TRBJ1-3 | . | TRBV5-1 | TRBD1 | TGCGCCAGCAGCTTCCTCCCGACAGGGGCTGGAAACACCATATATTTT | CASSFLPTGAGNTIYF
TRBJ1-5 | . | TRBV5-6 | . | TGTGCCAGCAGCTTGGAGGGGGTGGCTCAGCCCCAGCATTTT | CASSLEGVAQPQHF
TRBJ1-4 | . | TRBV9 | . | TGTGCCAGCAGCGCGGGTAGGGGGGGCCGAGGGGAAAAACTGTTTTTT | CASSAGRGGRGEKLFF
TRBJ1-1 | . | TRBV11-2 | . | TGTGCCGGAGGTGAGAACACTGAAGCTTTCTTT | CAGGENTEAFF
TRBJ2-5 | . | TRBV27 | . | TGTGCCAGCAGTACCCACCGAGGGACTTCAGAGACCCAGTACTTC | CASSTHRGTSETQYF
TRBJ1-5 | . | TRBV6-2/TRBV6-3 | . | TGTGCCAGCAGTTATCGGTTTACGGGTCAGCCCCAGCATTTT | CASSYRFTGQPQHF
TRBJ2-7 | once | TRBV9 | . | TGTGCCAGCAGCGTGACAGAAGTTCCCTCCTACGAGCAGTACTTC | CASSVTEVPSYEQYF